The 6 T cell receptor beta chains reported below all come from one sample, sequenced in a study of blood T cells in healthy people across ages. The second PCR ran roughly 6 to 11 cycles with a sample-barcoded 5' primer and J-beta primers. TCRdb re-called the 5' RACE reads with MiXCR, one entry per CDR3 protein. This sample yields some 1.5 million distinct CDR3 sequences, of which roughly 30% are seen a single time; roughly 8.2% belongs to the top ten. The sequenced sample was blood. The receptors originated from a woman aged 30 to 39 in good health.

This chain joins TRBV2 and TRBJ2-7; D is possibly TRBD2 (6 bases). This CDR3 is built from 15 residues. Per the germline V gene, CDR1 is SNHLY and CDR2 is FYNNEI. V gave up 1 base and J gave up 4 bases, with 14 bases separating them. CDR3: CASSEGPGLEYEQYF. The CDR3 coding sequence is TGTGCCAGCAGTGAAGGTCCGGGACTCGAATACGAGCAGTACTTC.

V is TRBV24-1 and J is TRBJ2-4, with D hard to call. The germline CDR1 and CDR2 sequences are KGHDR and SFDVKD. This CDR3 contains 14 residues. V lost 4 bases and J 13 bases, leaving 19 bases between the germline ends. This CDR3 is CATSDHTLYNEQYF. The CDR3 nucleotides read TGTGCCACCAGTGACCACACTCTTTACAATGAGCAGTACTTC.

The genes are TRBV6-4 and TRBJ2-1, with D hard to call. V dropped 2 bases and J dropped 7 bases, with 9 bases sitting between them. This CDR3 spans 13 amino acids. Germline values: CDR1 MRHNA, CDR2 SNTAGT. Written as DNA, the CDR3 is TGTGCCAGCAGTGACAAGGGTCCGAATGAGCAGTTCTTC. Protein product: CASSDKGPNEQFF.

The CDR3 DNA sequence: TGTGCCAGCAGTTGGCGACAAAATTCACCCCTCCACTTT. Translation gives CASSWRQNSPLHF. The chain employs TRBV12-3 or TRBV12-4 and TRBJ1-6; no definite D call. The CDR3 consists of 13 residues. Deletions cut 4 bases from V and 7 bases from J, with 8 bases between.

This chain connects TRBV11-2 to TRBJ2-5, with D possibly matching TRBD1 (5 bases). CDR1 is SGHAT and CDR2 is FQNNGV in the germline V gene. V was cut by 8 bases and J by 5 bases, with 12 bases left in between. This CDR3 is built from 12 residues. The CDR3 DNA is TGTGCCAGCGAGGTCCCAGGGGAGACCCAGTACTTC. Translating it yields CASEVPGETQYF.

The chain joins TRBV18 to TRBJ2-3; the match to TRBD1 covers 7 bases. Germline V gene lookup returns CDR1 KGHSH and CDR2 LQKENI. There are 14 residues in the CDR3. V dropped 3 bases and J dropped 5; count of bases not matched to a gene: 5. Here the CDR3 DNA reads TGTGCCAGCTCACCGAGGGACAGAGAAGATACGCAGTATTTT. Amino acid sequence: CASSPRDREDTQYF. The whole variable domain, filled in from reference TRBV18 and TRBJ2-3, reads NAGVMQNPRHLVRRRGQEARLRCSPMKGHSHVYWYRQLPEEGLKFMVYLQKENIIDESGMPKERFSAEFPKEGPSILRIQQVVRGDSAAYFCASSPRDREDTQYFGPGTRLTVL.